This TCR beta chain was sequenced in a study of CD8 T cells in ankylosing spondylitis. Whole-study results and caveats: Characteristic of ankylosing spondylitis blood, it appeared, was a TCR beta motif comprising about eight highly homologous variants.

TCRdb redid the calling of the 5' RACE reads with MiXCR, one entry per CDR3 protein. Of around 440,000 distinct CDR3 sequences listed, approximately 17% were seen once; the top ten hold under 1.2%. This clonotype has more than one count but fewer than ten. Antigen unknown. Unmatched junction bases numbered 5, after V lost 3 bases and J lost 7 bases. CDR3 length: 15 residues. The V gene is TRBV12-3 or TRBV12-4, the J gene TRBJ1-5; 11 nucleotides align to TRBD1. This receptor was taken from a male donor with ankylosing spondylitis. Sequencing was carried out using blood, either unsorted or a sorted T cell fraction (not recorded which). The CDR3 nucleotides read TGTGCCAGCAGTTTCTCCGGGACAGGGGGGCAGCCCCAGCATTTT. Translation gives CASSFSGTGGQPQHF.